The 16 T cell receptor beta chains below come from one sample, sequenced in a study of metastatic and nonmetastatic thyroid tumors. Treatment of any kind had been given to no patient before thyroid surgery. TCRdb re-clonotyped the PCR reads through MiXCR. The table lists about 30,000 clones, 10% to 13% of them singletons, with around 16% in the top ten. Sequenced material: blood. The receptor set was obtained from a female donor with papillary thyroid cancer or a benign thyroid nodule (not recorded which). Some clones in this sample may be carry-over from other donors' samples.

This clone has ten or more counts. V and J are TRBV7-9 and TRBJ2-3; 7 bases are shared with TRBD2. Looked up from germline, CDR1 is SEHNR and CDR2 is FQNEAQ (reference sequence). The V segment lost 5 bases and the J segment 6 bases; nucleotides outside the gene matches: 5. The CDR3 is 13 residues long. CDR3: CASSAGGFDTQYF. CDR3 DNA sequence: TGTGCCAGCAGCGCCGGGGGGTTCGATACGCAGTATTTT.

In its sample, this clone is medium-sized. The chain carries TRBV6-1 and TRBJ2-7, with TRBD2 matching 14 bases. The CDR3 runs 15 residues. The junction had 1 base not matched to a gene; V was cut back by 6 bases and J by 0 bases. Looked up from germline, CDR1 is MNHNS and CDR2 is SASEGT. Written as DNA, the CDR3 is TGTGCCAGCAGAGGGACTAGCGGGAGCTCCTACGAGCAGTACTTC. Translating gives CASRGTSGSSYEQYF.

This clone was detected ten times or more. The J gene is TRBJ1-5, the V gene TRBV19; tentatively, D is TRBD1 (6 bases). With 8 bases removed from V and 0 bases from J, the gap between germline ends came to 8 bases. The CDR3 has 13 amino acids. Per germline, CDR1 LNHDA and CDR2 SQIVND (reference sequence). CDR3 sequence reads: CASRRGSNQPQHF. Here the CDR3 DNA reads TGTGCCAGTCGCAGGGGTAGCAATCAGCCCCAGCATTTT.

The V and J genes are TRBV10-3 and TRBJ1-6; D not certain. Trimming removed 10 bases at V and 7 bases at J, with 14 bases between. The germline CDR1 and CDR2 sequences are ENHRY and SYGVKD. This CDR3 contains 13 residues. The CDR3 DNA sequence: TGTGCCACCCTGCAGCGGATGAATTCACCCCTCCACTTT. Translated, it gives CATLQRMNSPLHF.

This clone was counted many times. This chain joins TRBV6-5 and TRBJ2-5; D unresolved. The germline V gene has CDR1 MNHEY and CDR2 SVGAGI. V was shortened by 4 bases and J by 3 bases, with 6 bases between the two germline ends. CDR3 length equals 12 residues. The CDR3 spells CASSLVEETQYF. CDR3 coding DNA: TGTGCCAGCAGTTTGGTGGAAGAGACCCAGTACTTC.

Here the CDR3 reads CASSPPGILSPLHF. CDR3 DNA sequence: TGTGCCAGCAGCCCCCCAGGGATACTTTCACCCCTCCACTTT. The chain links TRBV28 to TRBJ1-6, with TRBD1 as a possible D gene (5 bases). In germline, CDR1 is MDHEN, CDR2 SYDVKM. There are 14 residues in the CDR3. V was trimmed by 6 bases and J by 9 bases, leaving 15 bases between them.

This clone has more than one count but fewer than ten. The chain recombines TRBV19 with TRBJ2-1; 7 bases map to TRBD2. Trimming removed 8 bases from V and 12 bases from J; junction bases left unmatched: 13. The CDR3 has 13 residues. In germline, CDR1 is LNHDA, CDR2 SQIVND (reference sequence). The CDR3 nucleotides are TGTGCCAGTGATCCTTCTGGACTAGTGTGGCAGTTCTTC. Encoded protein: CASDPSGLVWQFF.

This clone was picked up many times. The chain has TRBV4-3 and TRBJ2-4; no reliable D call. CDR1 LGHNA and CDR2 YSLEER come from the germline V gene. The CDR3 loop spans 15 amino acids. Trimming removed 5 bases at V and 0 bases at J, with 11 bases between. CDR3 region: CASSEILSAKNIQYF. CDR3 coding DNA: TGCGCCAGCAGCGAAATACTGTCAGCCAAAAACATTCAGTACTTC.

DNA of the CDR3: TGTGCCAGTAGTATAATTGCCGCAGACCAGCATTTT. This codes for CASSIIAADQHF. The chain recombines TRBV19 with TRBJ1-5; D remains unclear. CDR1 is LNHDA, CDR2 SQIVND, per germline (reference sequence). V was pared by 2 bases and J by 12 bases, with 11 bases between. The CDR3 loop spans 12 amino acids.

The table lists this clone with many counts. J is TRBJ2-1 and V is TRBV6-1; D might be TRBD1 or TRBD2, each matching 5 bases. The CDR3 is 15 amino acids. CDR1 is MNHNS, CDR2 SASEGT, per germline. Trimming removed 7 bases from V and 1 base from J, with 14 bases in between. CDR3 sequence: CASTRRDQSYNEQFF. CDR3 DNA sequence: TGTGCCAGCACCCGCCGGGACCAATCCTACAATGAGCAGTTCTTC.

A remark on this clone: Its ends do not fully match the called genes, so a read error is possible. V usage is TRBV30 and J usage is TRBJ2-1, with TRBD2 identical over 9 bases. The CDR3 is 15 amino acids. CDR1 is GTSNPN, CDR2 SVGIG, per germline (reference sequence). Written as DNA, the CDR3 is TGCGCCTGGAGTGGAAATAGCGGGAGTGGGAATGAGCAGTTCTTC. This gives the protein CAWSGNSGSGNEQFF.

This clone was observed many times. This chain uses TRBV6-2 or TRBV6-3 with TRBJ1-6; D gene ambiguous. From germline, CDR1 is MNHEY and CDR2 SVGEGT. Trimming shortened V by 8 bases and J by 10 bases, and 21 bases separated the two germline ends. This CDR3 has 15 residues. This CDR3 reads CASWSSDWESSPLHF. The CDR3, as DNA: TGTGCCAGCTGGTCCTCGGACTGGGAGAGCTCACCCCTCCACTTT.

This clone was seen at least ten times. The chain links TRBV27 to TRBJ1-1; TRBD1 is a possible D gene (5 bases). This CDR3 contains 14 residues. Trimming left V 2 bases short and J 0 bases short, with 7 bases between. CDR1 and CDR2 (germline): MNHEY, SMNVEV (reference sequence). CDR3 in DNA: TGTGCCAGCAGTTTAGGAGGGGTGAACACTGAAGCTTTCTTT. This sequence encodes CASSLGGVNTEAFF.

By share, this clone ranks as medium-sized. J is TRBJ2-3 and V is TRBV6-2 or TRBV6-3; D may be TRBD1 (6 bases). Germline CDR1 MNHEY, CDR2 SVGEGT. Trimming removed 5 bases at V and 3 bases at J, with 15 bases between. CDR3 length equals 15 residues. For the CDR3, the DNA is TGTGCCAGCAGTGAGGGGGAAGGCACGACAGATACGCAGTATTTT. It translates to CASSEGEGTTDTQYF.

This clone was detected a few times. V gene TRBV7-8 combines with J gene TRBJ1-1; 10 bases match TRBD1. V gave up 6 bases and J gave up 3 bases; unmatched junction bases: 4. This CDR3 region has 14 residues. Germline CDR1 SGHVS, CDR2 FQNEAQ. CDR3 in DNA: TGTGCCAGCAGGGGGACAGGGGCGTACACTGAAGCTTTCTTT. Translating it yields CASRGTGAYTEAFF.

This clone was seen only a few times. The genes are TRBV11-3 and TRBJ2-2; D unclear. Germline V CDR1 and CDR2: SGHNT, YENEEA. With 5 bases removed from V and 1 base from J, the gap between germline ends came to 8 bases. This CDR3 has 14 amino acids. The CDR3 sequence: CASSPRQNTGELFF. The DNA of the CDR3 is TGTGCCAGCAGCCCCCGACAGAACACCGGGGAGCTGTTTTTT.